This paragraph covers one T cell receptor (beta chain) sequence. CDR1 is GTSNPN and CDR2 is SVGIG in the germline V gene (reference sequence). The CDR3 is 13 residues long. This sample stems from a study of blood T cell repertoires in COVID-19. This table comes from immunoSEQ multiplex PCR, and its TCRdb copy is limited to in-frame clones, with some not included. The sample holds around 160,000 clones, 80% seen once. The sample consisted of peripheral blood. This clonotype was sampled from a man aged 55 to 70 with active or convalescent COVID-19. The chain carries TRBV30 and TRBJ2-7, with a weak D call TRBD1 (6 bases). CDR3 nucleotide sequence: TGTGCTTTTACCCAGGGGTTATTCTACGAGCAGTACTTC. Its protein is CAFTQGLFYEQYF.